This T cell receptor (beta chain) stems from a study of blood T cell repertoires in COVID-19. In the study overall: PBMCs, B-cell-depleted T cells, or T cells provided the cDNA or gDNA that made up the material.

Libraries were prepared by immunoSEQ multiplex PCR; TCRdb keeps only in-frame clonotypes and omits some of them. Of 70,000 to 95,000 clones listed, roughly 88% are singletons. Germline V gene lookup returns CDR1 SGHDN and CDR2 FVKESK. The V gene lost 5 bases and the J gene lost 5 bases, with 6 bases spanning the gap. CDR3 size: 12 residues. Sequencing was carried out using peripheral blood. This chain connects TRBV14 to TRBJ2-2; D unclear. This TCR derives from a man in his fifties or sixties with active COVID-19. The CDR3 protein is CASSYYTGELFF. The CDR3 DNA sequence: TGTGCCAGCAGCTACTATACCGGGGAGCTGTTTTTT.